This T cell receptor (beta chain) is drawn from a study of blood T cell repertoires in COVID-19. Study context: Donors in the United States, Italy and Spain gave samples during acute or convalescent COVID-19.

Profiled with immunoSEQ multiplex PCR; TCRdb holds only in-frame clones, not every one. The sample includes about 160,000 clones, under 85% of them seen just once. This CDR3 region has 14 residues. Germline values: CDR1 SEHNR, CDR2 FQNEAQ (reference sequence). V was pared by 5 bases and J by 1 base, with 5 bases of the junction left unmatched. The sequencing sample was made of peripheral blood. This clonotype originated in a man at least 80 years old with COVID-19, enrolled during active disease. V is TRBV7-9 and J is TRBJ2-7; TRBD1 agrees at 7 bases. The CDR3 protein is CASSPRQGSYEQYF. The CDR3 DNA reads TGTGCCAGCAGCCCCCGACAGGGATCCTACGAGCAGTACTTC.